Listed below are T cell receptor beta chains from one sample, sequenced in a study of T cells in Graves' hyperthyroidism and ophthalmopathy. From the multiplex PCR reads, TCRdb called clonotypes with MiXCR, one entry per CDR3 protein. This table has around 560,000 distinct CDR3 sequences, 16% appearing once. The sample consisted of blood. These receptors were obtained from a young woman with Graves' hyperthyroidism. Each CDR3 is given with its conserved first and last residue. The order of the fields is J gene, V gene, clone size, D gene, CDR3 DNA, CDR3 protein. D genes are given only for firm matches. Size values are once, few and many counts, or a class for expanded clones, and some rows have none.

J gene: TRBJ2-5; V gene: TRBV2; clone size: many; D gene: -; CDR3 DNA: TGTGCCAGCAGTGGGGCCTTTCCCGGGACCCAGTACTTC; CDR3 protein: CASSGAFPGTQYF
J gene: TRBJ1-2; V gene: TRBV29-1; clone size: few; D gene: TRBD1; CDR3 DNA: TGCAGCGTTGCCGTGCAGGGGGCGGAGGGCTACACCTTC; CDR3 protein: CSVAVQGAEGYTF
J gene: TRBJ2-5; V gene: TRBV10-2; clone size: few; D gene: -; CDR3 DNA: TGCGCCAGCAGTGAGTCAGGGGAGAGGGAGACCCAGTACTTC; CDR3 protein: CASSESGERETQYF
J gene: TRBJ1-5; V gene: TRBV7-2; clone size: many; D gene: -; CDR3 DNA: TGTGCCAGCAGCCAGACAAGGGATCAGCCCCAGCATTTT; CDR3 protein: CASSQTRDQPQHF
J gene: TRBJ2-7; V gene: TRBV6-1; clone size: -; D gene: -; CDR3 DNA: TGTGCCAGCAGTCCTCTCGCCAACTCCTACGAGCAGTACTTC; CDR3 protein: CASSPLANSYEQYF
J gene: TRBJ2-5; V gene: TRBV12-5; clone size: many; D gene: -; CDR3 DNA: TGTGCTAGTGGTTTGGGGGCCCTCGAAGAGACCCAGTACTTC; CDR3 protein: CASGLGALEETQYF
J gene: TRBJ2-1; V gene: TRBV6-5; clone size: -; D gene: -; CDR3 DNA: TGTGCCAGCAGTTACTCCCTGCGGCAGGATGAGCAGTTCTTC; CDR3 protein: CASSYSLRQDEQFF
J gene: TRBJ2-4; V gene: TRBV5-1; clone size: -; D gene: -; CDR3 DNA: TGCGCCAGCAGCCCACCACCTCCGGGGGACATTCAGTACTTC; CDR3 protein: CASSPPPPGDIQYF
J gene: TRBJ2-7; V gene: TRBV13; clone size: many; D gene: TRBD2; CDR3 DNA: TGTGCCAGCAGCTTAGGCCTTTTAGCGGGTTTATACGAGCAGTACTTC; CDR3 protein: CASSLGLLAGLYEQYF
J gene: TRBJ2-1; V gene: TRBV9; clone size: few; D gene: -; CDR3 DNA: TGTGCCAGCAGCCACAAGGGGGGCATGGAGCAGTTCTTC; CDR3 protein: CASSHKGGMEQFF
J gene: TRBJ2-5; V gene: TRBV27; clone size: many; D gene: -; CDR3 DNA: TGTGCCAGCAGTTTATCGACTAACCAAGAGACCCAGTACTTC; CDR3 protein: CASSLSTNQETQYF
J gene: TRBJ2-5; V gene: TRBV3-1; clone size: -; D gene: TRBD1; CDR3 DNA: TGTGCCAGCAGCCCTATCGTCAGGGGGCCTGAAGAGACCCAGTACTTC; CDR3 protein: CASSPIVRGPEETQYF
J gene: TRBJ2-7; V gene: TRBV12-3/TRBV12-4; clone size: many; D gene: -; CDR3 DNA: TGTGCCAGCAGTTTGAAGGATCCCTACGAGCAGTACTTC; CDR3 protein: CASSLKDPYEQYF
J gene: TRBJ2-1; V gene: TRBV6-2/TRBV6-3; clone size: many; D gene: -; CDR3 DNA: TGTGCCAGCAGTTACCGACCTGGACTAGAGCAGTTCTTC; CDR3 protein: CASSYRPGLEQFF
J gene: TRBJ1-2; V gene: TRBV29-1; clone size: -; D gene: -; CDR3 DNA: TGCAGCGTTGAAGATATGTCCAGGGGAGGCTATGGCTACACCTTC; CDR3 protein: CSVEDMSRGGYGYTF
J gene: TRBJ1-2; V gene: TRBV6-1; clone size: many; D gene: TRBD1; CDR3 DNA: TGTGCCAGCAGTGAACTGGACAGGGTGGGTGGCTACACCTTC; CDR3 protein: CASSELDRVGGYTF
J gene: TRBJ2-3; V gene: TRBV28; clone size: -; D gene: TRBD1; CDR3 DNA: TGTGCCAGCATACCCTCAGGGGGCCAAGTCACAGATACGCAGTATTTT; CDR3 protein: CASIPSGGQVTDTQYF
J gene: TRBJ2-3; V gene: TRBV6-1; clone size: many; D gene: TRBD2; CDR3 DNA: TGTGCCAGCAGTTTTGCGGGGGGGAGCACAGATACGCAGTATTTT; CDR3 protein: CASSFAGGSTDTQYF
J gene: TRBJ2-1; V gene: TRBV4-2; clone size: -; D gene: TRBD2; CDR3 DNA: TGTGCCAGCAGCCGGCGGACTAGCGGGAGGGGTCGGCACAATGAGCAGTTCTTC; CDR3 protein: CASSRRTSGRGRHNEQFF
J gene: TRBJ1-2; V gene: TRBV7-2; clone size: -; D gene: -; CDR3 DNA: TGTGCCAGCAGCTCATTCAGGGGAGGCTATGGCTACACCTTC; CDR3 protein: CASSSFRGGYGYTF
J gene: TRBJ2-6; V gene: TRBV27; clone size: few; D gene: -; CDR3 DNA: TGTGCCAGCAGTATACAGGGACCTGGGGCCAACGTCCTGACTTTC; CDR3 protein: CASSIQGPGANVLTF
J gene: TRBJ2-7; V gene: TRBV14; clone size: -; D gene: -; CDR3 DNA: TGTGCCAGCGCAGGGTTCTCCTACGAGCAGTACTTC; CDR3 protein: CASAGFSYEQYF
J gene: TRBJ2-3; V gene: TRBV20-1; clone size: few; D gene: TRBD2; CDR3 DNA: TGCAGTGCTCCCTTATTAGCGGGGGCAGATACGCAGTATTTT; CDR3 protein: CSAPLLAGADTQYF
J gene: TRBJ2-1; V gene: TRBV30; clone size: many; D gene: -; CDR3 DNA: TGTGCCTGGAGTCGAGGGAGCGGCTACAATGAGCAGTTCTTC; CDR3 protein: CAWSRGSGYNEQFF